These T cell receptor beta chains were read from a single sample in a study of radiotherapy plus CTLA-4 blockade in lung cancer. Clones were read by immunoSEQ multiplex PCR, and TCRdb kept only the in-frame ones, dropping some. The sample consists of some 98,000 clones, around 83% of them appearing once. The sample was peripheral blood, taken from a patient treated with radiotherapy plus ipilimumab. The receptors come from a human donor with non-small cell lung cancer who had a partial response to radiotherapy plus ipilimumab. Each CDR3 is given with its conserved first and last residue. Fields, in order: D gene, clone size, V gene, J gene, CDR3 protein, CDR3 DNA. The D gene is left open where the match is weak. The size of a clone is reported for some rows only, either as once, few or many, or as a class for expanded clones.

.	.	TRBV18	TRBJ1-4	CASSPQGREEKLFF	TGTGCCAGCTCACCACAGGGGCGGGAGGAAAAACTGTTTTTT
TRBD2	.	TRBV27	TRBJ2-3	CASSTWGGGADTQYF	TGTGCCAGCAGTACTTGGGGGGGAGGGGCAGATACGCAGTATTTT
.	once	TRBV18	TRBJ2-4	CASSPPDKGRAKNIQYF	TGTGCCAGCTCACCACCGGACAAGGGGCGAGCCAAAAACATTCAGTACTTC
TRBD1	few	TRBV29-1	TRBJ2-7	CSARTGGRSYEQYF	TGCAGCGCCAGGACAGGGGGCAGGTCCTACGAGCAGTACTTC
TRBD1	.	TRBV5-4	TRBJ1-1	CASSWTGGTEAFF	TGTGCCAGCAGCTGGACAGGGGGCACTGAAGCTTTCTTT
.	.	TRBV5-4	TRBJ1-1	CASTRGESTEAFF	TGTGCCTCAACGCGCGGGGAGAGCACTGAAGCTTTCTTT
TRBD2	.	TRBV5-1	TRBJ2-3	CASSTGTSGTDTQYF	TGCGCCAGCAGCACAGGGACTAGCGGCACAGATACGCAGTATTTT
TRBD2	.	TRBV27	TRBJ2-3	CASGASGSTDTQYF	TGTGCCAGCGGGGCTAGCGGGAGTACAGATACGCAGTATTTT
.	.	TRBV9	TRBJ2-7	CASSPTQGYEQYF	TGTGCCAGCAGCCCAACACAGGGTTACGAGCAGTACTTC
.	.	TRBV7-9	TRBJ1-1	CASVGGNTEAFF	TGTGCCAGCGTCGGGGGGAACACTGAAGCTTTCTTT
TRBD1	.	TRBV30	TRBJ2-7	CAWSQTGGEQYF	TGTGCCTGGAGTCAGACAGGGGGAGAGCAGTACTTC
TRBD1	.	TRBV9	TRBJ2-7	CASAETGANEQYF	TGTGCCAGCGCGGAGACAGGGGCGAATGAGCAGTACTTC
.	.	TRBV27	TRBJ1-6	CASSLSRFRSPLHF	TGTGCCAGCAGTTTATCCAGGTTTAGGTCACCCCTCCACTTT
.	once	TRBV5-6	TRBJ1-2	CASSFGEMGGYTF	TGTGCCAGCAGCTTTGGGGAGATGGGTGGCTACACCTTC
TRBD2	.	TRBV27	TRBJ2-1	CASSPRSTAGVAYNEQFF	TGTGCCAGCAGTCCCAGATCGACCGCGGGGGTTGCCTACAATGAGCAGTTCTTC
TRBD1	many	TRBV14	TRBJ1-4	CASSPLGQGYEKLFF	TGTGCCAGCAGCCCGCTGGGACAGGGATATGAAAAACTGTTTTTT
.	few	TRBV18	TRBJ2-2	CASSPDSHLNTGELFF	TGTGCCAGCTCACCGGACTCGCACTTGAACACCGGGGAGCTGTTTTTT
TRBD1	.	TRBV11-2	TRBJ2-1	CASSLDYGTGGNNEQFF	TGTGCCAGCAGCTTAGATTACGGGACAGGGGGCAACAATGAGCAGTTCTTC
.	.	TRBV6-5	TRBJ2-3	CASSLTLAQDTQYF	TGTGCCAGCAGTCTAACCCTAGCTCAAGATACGCAGTATTTT
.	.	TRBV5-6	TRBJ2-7	CASSHGYGVGREQYF	TGTGCCAGCAGCCACGGATACGGGGTTGGTCGCGAGCAGTACTTC
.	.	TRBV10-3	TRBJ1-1	CAISENTNTEAFF	TGTGCCATCAGTGAGAACACGAACACTGAAGCTTTCTTT
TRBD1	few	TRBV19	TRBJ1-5	CASQGVKQPQHF	TGTGCCTCACAGGGGGTAAAACAGCCCCAGCATTTT
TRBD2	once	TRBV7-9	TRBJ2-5	CAISEAGGVETQYF	TGTGCCATCTCGGAGGCGGGAGGGGTGGAGACCCAGTACTTC
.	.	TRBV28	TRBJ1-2	CASRQQGPGYTF	TGTGCCAGCAGACAACAGGGTCCTGGCTACACCTTC
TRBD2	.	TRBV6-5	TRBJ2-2	CASRGLAGDTGELFF	TGTGCCAGCAGGGGACTAGCGGGAGACACCGGGGAGCTGTTTTTT
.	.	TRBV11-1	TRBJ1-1	CASSLTKYRVERNTEAFF	TGTGCCAGCAGCTTAACAAAATACAGGGTTGAAAGGAACACTGAAGCTTTCTTT
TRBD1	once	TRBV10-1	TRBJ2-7	CARADRGWDEQYF	TGCGCCAGAGCAGACAGGGGTTGGGACGAGCAGTACTTC
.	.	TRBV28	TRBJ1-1	CASTRRGEGNTEAFF	TGTGCCAGCACCCGGCGAGGGGAGGGGAACACTGAAGCTTTCTTT
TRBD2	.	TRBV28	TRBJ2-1	CATVGLAKNNEQFF	TGTGCCACCGTGGGACTAGCGAAAAACAATGAGCAGTTCTTC
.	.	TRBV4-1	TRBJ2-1	CASSQEGTALNEQFF	TGCGCCAGCAGCCAAGAGGGGACTGCATTAAATGAGCAGTTCTTC
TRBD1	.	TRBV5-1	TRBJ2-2	CASSSQGATGELFF	TGCGCCAGCAGCTCACAGGGGGCCACCGGGGAGCTGTTTTTT
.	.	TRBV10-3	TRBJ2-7	CASSYGSGYEQYF	TGTGCCAGCAGTTACGGATCGGGCTACGAGCAGTACTTC
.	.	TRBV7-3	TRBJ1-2	CASSLREGPFYGYTF	TGTGCCAGCAGCCTCCGGGAGGGGCCTTTCTATGGCTACACCTTC
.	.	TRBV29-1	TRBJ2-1	CSVGRFGNEQFF	TGCAGCGTTGGGCGGTTCGGGAATGAGCAGTTCTTC
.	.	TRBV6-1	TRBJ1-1	CASSEAGAYTEAFF	TGTGCCAGCAGTGAAGCGGGCGCGTACACTGAAGCTTTCTTT
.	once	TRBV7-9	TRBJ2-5	CGRFQETQYF	TGTGGGAGGTTCCAGGAGACCCAGTACTTC
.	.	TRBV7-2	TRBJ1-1	CASSRQPHFEAFF	TGTGCCAGCAGCCGACAGCCCCACTTTGAAGCTTTCTTT